The present T cell receptor beta chain was sequenced within a study of CD8 T cells in Susac syndrome. Random hexamers served to reverse transcribe about 0.5 to 1 ug RNA. A single record per CDR3 protein comes from TCRdb applying MiXCR to the immunoSEQ multiplex PCR reads. This sample yields 150,000 to 180,000 distinct CDR3 sequences, of which 90% to 95% are seen a single time; just over 0.2% belongs to the top ten. Germline loops: CDR1 MNHEY, CDR2 SMNVEV (reference sequence). The CDR3 has 16 residues. The V end was cut by 2 bases, the J end by 8 bases, with 16 bases between. This sequence joins TRBV27 and TRBJ1-6; D perhaps matches TRBD1 (5 bases). This clonotype originated in a human donor with multiple sclerosis. The sample taken for sequencing was CD8+ T cells from PBMCs. The CDR3 is CASSLNGQGYHSPLHF. Written as DNA, the CDR3 is TGTGCCAGCAGTTTAAATGGACAAGGATACCATTCACCCCTCCACTTT.